This TCR beta chain was found in a study of naive and memory T cell subsets. Whole-study findings and limits: Diversity fell and Gini index rose from naive through CM, EM, EMRA. Naive repertoires, especially CD8, held a few larger clonotypes, possibly memory cells re-expressing CD45RA. Each distinct alpha or beta sequence counts as one clonotype.

Two oligonucleotides, mixed equimolar, formed the beta constant-region primer covering TRBC1 and TRBC2. Ligated cDNA was amplified by four rounds of PCR with nested alpha and beta constant-region primers and SP2. One entry per CDR3 protein results from TCRdb running MiXCR on the UMI-ligation and nested PCR reads. This table holds about 140,000 distinct CDR3 sequences, roughly a fifth found once. This clonotype has more than one count but fewer than ten. Its target is not known. Trimming shortened V by 5 bases and J by 2 bases, and 16 bases separated the two germline ends. CDR1 is SGHVS and CDR2 is FNYEAQ in the germline V gene. There are 16 residues in the CDR3.

The sequenced material came from naive CD8+ T cells from blood. This receptor was identified in a human donor in good health. The rearrangement joins TRBV7-6 to TRBJ2-1; tentatively, D is TRBD1 or TRBD2 (6 bases each). The CDR3 sequence is CASSPRGLGAYNEQFF. The DNA of the CDR3 is TGTGCCAGCAGCCCCCGGGGGCTCGGTGCCTACAATGAGCAGTTCTTC.